The 10 T cell receptor beta chains below were found in one sample sequenced in a study of molecular identifiers for immune sequencing clone quantification. TCRdb re-analysed the PCR reads in MiXCR, keeping a single row per CDR3 protein. The sample has nearly 20,000 distinct CDR3 sequences, roughly 22% seen once. Sequencing input: naive CD8+ T cells from blood, with Jurkat cell RNA spiked in. Subset specified: FACS-sorted CD8+CD4-CCR7+CD45RA+ naive T cells. The receptors were gathered from a human donor in good health. Some libraries in this study had Jurkat cell RNA spiked in.

There are a few counts of this clonotype. The chain employs TRBV28 and TRBJ2-7; D is unresolved. The CDR3 totals 10 residues. V was shortened by 6 bases and J by 4 bases, with 4 bases between the two germline ends. The V gene's germline CDR1 is MDHEN and CDR2 SYDVKM. CDR3: CASRGYEQYF. The CDR3 bases are TGTGCCAGCAGAGGTTACGAGCAGTACTTC.

The J gene is TRBJ1-5, the V gene TRBV12-3 or TRBV12-4; 7 bases are a match to TRBD1. The CDR3 spans 14 residues. The ends lost 5 bases at V and 5 bases at J; junction bases unmatched: 6. The CDR3 DNA reads TGTGCCAGCAGTAGGGACAGTGGTGATCAGCCCCAGCATTTT. Its translation: CASSRDSGDQPQHF.

By share, this clonotype ranks as medium-sized. The chain carries TRBV29-1 and TRBJ2-3; 9 bases fit TRBD2. The V and J ends lost 5 bases and 5 bases, in that order; junction bases with no gene match: 8. Looked up from germline, CDR1 is SQVTM and CDR2 is ANQGSEA. The CDR3 sequence is 14 residues long. The CDR3 protein is CSVRASGTQDTQYF. For the CDR3, the DNA is TGCAGCGTTCGGGCTAGCGGGACCCAAGATACGCAGTATTTT.

In its sample, this clonotype was seen a few times. The chain uses TRBV20-1 and TRBJ2-1; 7 positions match TRBD1. The length of the CDR3 is 12 residues. J gave up 6 bases and V 6 bases, and 5 bases lay outside the gene matches. Germline lookup yields CDR1 DFQATT and CDR2 SNEGSKA (reference sequence). The CDR3, as DNA: TGCAGTGCGTCGGGACAGAGCAATGAGCAGTTCTTC. It translates to CSASGQSNEQFF.

Points on this clonotype: A read error may be the cause here, since a much bigger clone is one base away. This chain links TRBV6-2 or TRBV6-3 with TRBJ2-7; the match to TRBD2 covers 10 bases. V shed 5 bases, J shed 5 bases, and the junction held 15 bases outside the gene matches. The CDR3 covers 17 residues. Germline loops: CDR1 MNHEY, CDR2 SVGEGT. The CDR3 nucleotides read TGTGCCAGCAGTCCGCGAGGCCTAGCGGGAGTCGGCGACGAGCAGTACTTC. This encodes CASSPRGLAGVGDEQYF.

This clonotype was observed many times. The genes are TRBV5-6 and TRBJ2-7; 10 nucleotides line up with TRBD2. Per germline, CDR1 SGHDT and CDR2 YYEEEE. This CDR3 comprises 16 residues. The V and J ends lost 3 bases and 7 bases, in that order; junction bases with no gene match: 13. This CDR3 reads CASSWQGLARSGEQYF. The CDR3 bases are TGTGCCAGCAGCTGGCAGGGACTAGCGCGATCGGGGGAGCAGTACTTC.

The rearrangement joins TRBV7-6 to TRBJ2-5; D is ambiguous. This CDR3 contains 14 residues. Germline V gives CDR1 SGHVS, CDR2 FNYEAQ. V dropped 2 bases and J dropped 4 bases, with 11 bases sitting between them. CDR3 bases: TGTGCCAGCAGCTTAAGCCCTGGAGTAGAGACCCAGTACTTC. Its protein product is CASSLSPGVETQYF.

The chain recombines TRBV20-1 with TRBJ2-7; perhaps TRBD2 as D (5 bases). This CDR3 spans 17 amino acids. CDR1 is DFQATT and CDR2 is SNEGSKA in the germline V gene (reference sequence). The V gene lost 0 bases and the J gene lost 2 bases, with 20 bases spanning the gap. This CDR3 is CSARDQILSASPYEQYF. CDR3 nucleotides: TGCAGTGCTAGAGATCAGATCCTTAGCGCCTCCCCCTACGAGCAGTACTTC.

This clonotype came up many times. The V and J genes are TRBV6-5 and TRBJ2-3, with D maybe TRBD1 (6 bases). Trimming stripped 2 bases from V and 2 bases from J, with 11 bases between. Germline V gene lookup returns CDR1 MNHEY and CDR2 SVGAGI. This CDR3 has 15 residues. In DNA form, the CDR3 reads TGTGCCAGCAGTTACCTCCGGGACAACACAGATACGCAGTATTTT. Translated, it gives CASSYLRDNTDTQYF.

This chain links TRBV29-1 with TRBJ1-1, with 7 bases fitting TRBD1. Per germline, CDR1 SQVTM and CDR2 ANQGSEA. The CDR3 consists of 14 residues. V was clipped by 7 bases and J by 2 bases; unmatched bases: 10. CDR3 sequence: CSADRQGLNTEAFF. CDR3 coding DNA: TGCAGCGCTGACCGACAGGGACTAAACACTGAAGCTTTCTTT.